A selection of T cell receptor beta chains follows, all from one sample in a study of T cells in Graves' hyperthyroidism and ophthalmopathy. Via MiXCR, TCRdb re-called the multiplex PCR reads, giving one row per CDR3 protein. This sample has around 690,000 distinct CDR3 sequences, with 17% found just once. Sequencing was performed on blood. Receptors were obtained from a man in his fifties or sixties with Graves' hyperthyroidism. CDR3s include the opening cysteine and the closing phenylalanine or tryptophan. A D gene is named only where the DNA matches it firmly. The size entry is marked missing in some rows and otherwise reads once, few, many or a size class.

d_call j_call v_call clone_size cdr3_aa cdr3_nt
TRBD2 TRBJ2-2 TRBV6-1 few CASGGEGTGELFF TGTGCCAGCGGAGGGGAGGGCACCGGGGAGCTGTTTTTT
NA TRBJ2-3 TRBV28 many CASSTDTQYF TGTGCCAGTAGCACAGATACGCAGTATTTT
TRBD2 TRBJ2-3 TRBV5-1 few CASGQAGGTDTQYF TGCGCCAGCGGACAAGCGGGAGGGACAGATACGCAGTATTTT
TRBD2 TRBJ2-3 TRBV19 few CASSGRGWADTQYF TGTGCCAGTAGTGGGAGGGGATGGGCAGATACGCAGTATTTT
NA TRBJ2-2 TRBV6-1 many CASSPGDSSAGELFF TGTGCCAGCAGCCCCGGTGACAGTTCCGCCGGGGAGCTGTTTTTT
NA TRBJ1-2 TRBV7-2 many CASSLNQALYGYTF TGTGCCAGCAGCTTAAACCAGGCGCTCTATGGCTACACCTTC
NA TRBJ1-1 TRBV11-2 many CASTLTGNTEAFF TGTGCCAGCACCCTCACAGGGAACACTGAAGCTTTCTTT
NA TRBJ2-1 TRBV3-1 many CASSQGPEQFF TGTGCCAGCAGCCAAGGGCCTGAGCAGTTCTTC
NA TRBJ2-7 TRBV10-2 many CASTSGTQPYEQYF TGCGCCAGTACCTCCGGGACACAGCCCTACGAGCAGTACTTC
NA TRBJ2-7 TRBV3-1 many CASTQLPSSYEQYF TGTGCCAGCACCCAACTACCGAGCTCCTACGAGCAGTACTTC
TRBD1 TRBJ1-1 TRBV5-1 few CASRWTGNDRAFF TGCGCCAGCAGATGGACAGGGAATGACCGAGCTTTCTTT
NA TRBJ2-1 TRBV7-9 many CASSFDSRTYNEQFF TGTGCCAGCAGCTTTGATTCTAGAACCTACAATGAGCAGTTCTTC
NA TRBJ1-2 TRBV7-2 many CASSSGLGRNYGYTF TGTGCCAGCAGCTCGGGATTGGGTCGGAACTATGGCTACACCTTC
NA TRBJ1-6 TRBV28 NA CATSLRLASSPLHF TGTGCCACCAGTTTGAGGCTGGCTAGTTCACCCCTCCACTTT
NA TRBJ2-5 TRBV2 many CASSEWGETQYF TGTGCCAGCAGTGAATGGGGCGAGACCCAGTACTTC
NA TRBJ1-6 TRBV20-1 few CSAGRSGPLHF TGCAGTGCAGGGAGAAGTGGACCCCTCCACTTT